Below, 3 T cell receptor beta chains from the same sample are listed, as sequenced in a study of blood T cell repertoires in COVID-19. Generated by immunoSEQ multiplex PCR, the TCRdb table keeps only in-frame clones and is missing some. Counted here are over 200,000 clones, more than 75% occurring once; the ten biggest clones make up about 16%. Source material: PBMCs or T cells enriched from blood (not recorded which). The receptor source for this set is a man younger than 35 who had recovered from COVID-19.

The CDR3 sequence is CASSRSTGTGGDGYTF. CDR3 nucleotides: TGTGCCAGCTCTCGCTCGACCGGGACAGGGGGCGATGGCTACACCTTC. This chain joins TRBV18 and TRBJ1-2; 12 bases agree with TRBD1. Germline V lookup: CDR1 KGHSH, CDR2 LQKENI. V lost 6 bases to trimming and J lost 6 bases; unmatched junction nucleotides: 11. The CDR3 has 16 amino acids.

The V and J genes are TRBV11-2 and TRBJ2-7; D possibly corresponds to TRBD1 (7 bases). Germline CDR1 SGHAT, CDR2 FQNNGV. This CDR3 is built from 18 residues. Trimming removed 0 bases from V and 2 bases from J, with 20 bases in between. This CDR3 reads CASSLDPRAGGFAYEQYF. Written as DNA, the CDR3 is TGTGCCAGCAGCTTAGACCCCCGGGCAGGGGGGTTCGCCTACGAGCAGTACTTC.

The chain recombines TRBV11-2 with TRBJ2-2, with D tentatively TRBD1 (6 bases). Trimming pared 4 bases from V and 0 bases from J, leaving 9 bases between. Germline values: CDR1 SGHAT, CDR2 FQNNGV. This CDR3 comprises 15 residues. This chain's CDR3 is CASSSRTANTGELFF. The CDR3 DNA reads TGTGCCAGCAGCTCCCGGACAGCGAACACCGGGGAGCTGTTTTTT.